This section outlines one T cell receptor (beta chain) sequence together with its context. The record originates from a study of T cell changes during pregnancy in multiple sclerosis. TCRdb keeps only in-frame clones here, not all; method: immunoSEQ multiplex PCR. Seen here are 30,000 or so clones, about nine tenths observed once, and the top ten hold around 6.2%. CDR3 length: 14 residues. Germline values: CDR1 SGHTA, CDR2 FQGNSA. V dropped 4 bases and J dropped 3; count of bases not matched to a gene: 2. This clonotype originated in a female donor with multiple sclerosis, enrolled in a pregnancy study. Sequenced material: CD8+ T cells from peripheral blood mononuclear cells, taken before pregnancy. The chain combines TRBV7-2 with TRBJ2-7; 11 bases map to TRBD2. The CDR3 DNA is TGTGCCAGCAGCTCCGGGACTAGCGGCTACGAGCAGTACTTC. Amino acid sequence: CASSSGTSGYEQYF.